The text below deals with one TCR beta chain. Its antigen remains unidentified. The data originate from a study of tumor-infiltrating lymphocytes in localized non-small cell lung cancer. Study-level points and caveats: IM1 and IM2 tumors showed no difference in T-cell fraction.

This CDR3 region has 16 residues. CDR1 and CDR2 (germline): MGHRA, YSYEKL. V was clipped by 4 bases and J by 9 bases, with 22 bases between them. Produced via immunoSEQ multiplex PCR; TCRdb's table is partial and in-frame only. The repertoire holds 12,000 or so clones, around 74% seen once, with approximately 12% in the top ten. This clonotype was sampled from a human donor with non-small cell lung cancer. Sequencing used lung tumor tissue. The gene calls are TRBV4-1 and TRBJ2-4, with a tentative D call TRBD2 (5 bases). The CDR3 DNA reads TGCGCCAGCAGCCCTCAGTTGGCACTAGAGCCGAGCATTCAGTACTTC. It yields the protein CASSPQLALEPSIQYF.